The text below deals with one T cell receptor (beta chain). The length of the CDR3 is 16 residues. V lost 3 bases and J 6 bases, leaving 23 bases between the germline ends. Per the germline V gene, CDR1 is GTSNPN and CDR2 is SVGIG (reference sequence). The sample originates from a study of cytomegalovirus exposure and HLA in healthy donors. PCR employed 60 Vbeta and 13 Jbeta primers. Clones were read by immunoSEQ multiplex PCR, and TCRdb kept only the in-frame ones, dropping some. The sample lists about 61,000 clones, 89% occurring once. The material sequenced was PBMCs. The V gene is TRBV30, the J gene TRBJ1-1; possible D gene TRBD1, 5 bases. The receptor was isolated from a man under 40 in good health and CMV-seropositive. The CDR3 is CAWRLGSGGAGPEAFF. The CDR3 DNA is TGTGCCTGGAGACTGGGCTCGGGTGGGGCAGGGCCTGAAGCTTTCTTT.